A single sample gave rise to the 17 T cell receptor beta chains below, sequenced in a study of T cell repertoires in cytomegalovirus infection. TCRdb recomputed calls from the reads with MiXCR, one row per CDR3 protein. Here the sample spans under 200,000 distinct CDR3 sequences, 28% being singletons. Material for sequencing was PBMCs. The source is a human donor in good health (CMV status not recorded). Some clones in this sample may be carry-over from other donors' samples.

This rearrangement joins TRBV12-3 or TRBV12-4 to TRBJ1-1; weak D call: TRBD1 (6 bases). V lost 6 bases, J lost 7 bases, and 15 bases lay in between. CDR3 length equals 13 residues. Here the CDR3 reads CASSHGTPIEAFF. The CDR3 DNA reads TGTGCCAGCAGCCACGGGACACCTATTGAAGCTTTCTTT.

This chain links TRBV19 with TRBJ1-3; possibly TRBD1 for D (5 bases). Deletions cut 3 bases from V and 0 bases from J, with 9 bases between. CDR1 LNHDA and CDR2 SQIVND come from the germline V gene (reference sequence). The CDR3 spans 15 residues. In nucleotides, the CDR3 is TGTGCCAGTAGTATCGTACAGGCCTCTGGAAACACCATATATTTT. Protein product: CASSIVQASGNTIYF.

The CDR3 region is CASSLDHGGGYTF. The CDR3 region has the DNA TGTGCCAGCAGCTTAGATCATGGGGGCGGCTACACCTTC. V usage is TRBV11-2 and J usage is TRBJ1-2; the D gene is possibly TRBD1 (6 bases). CDR1 SGHAT and CDR2 FQNNGV come from the germline V gene. V shed 0 bases and J shed 8 bases, with 10 bases lying between them. This CDR3 spans 13 amino acids.

This clonotype was found a few times. This chain links TRBV7-3 with TRBJ1-1; TRBD1 matches 8 bases. CDR3 length: 14 residues. Germline assignment: CDR1 SGHTA and CDR2 FQGTGA. V shed 5 bases, J shed 4 bases, and the junction held 6 bases outside the gene matches. CDR3 nucleotide sequence: TGTGCCAGCAGCCCCGAAACAGGGGGCACTGAAGCTTTCTTT. As protein: CASSPETGGTEAFF. Together with reference TRBV7-3 and TRBJ1-1, the CDR3 gives the full variable domain: GAGVSQTPSNKVTEKGKYVELRCDPISGHTALYWYRQSLGQGPEFLIYFQGTGAADDSGLPNDRFFAVRPEGSVSTLKIQRTERGDSAVYLCASSPETGGTEAFFGQGTRLTVV.

V and J are TRBV3-1 and TRBJ1-4, with 7 bases identical to TRBD1. V dropped 4 bases and J dropped 0; count of bases not matched to a gene: 5. The CDR3 is 16 amino acids. CDR1 LGHDT and CDR2 YNNKEL come from the germline V gene (reference sequence). In DNA, the CDR3 is TGTGCCAGCAGCCCGCGCGGGACAGCAACTAATGAAAAACTGTTTTTT. Amino acid sequence: CASSPRGTATNEKLFF. The full variable domain, with the rest looked up from reference TRBV3-1 and TRBJ1-4, is DTAVSQTPKYLVTQMGNDKSIKCEQNLGHDTMYWYKQDSKKFLKIMFSYNNKELIINETVPNRFSPKSPDKAHLNLHINSLELGDSAVYFCASSPRGTATNEKLFFGSGTQLSVL.

The J gene is TRBJ2-3, the V gene TRBV29-1; D not resolved. Trimming shortened V by 4 bases and J by 0 bases, and 11 bases separated the two germline ends. The length of the CDR3 is 14 residues. In germline, CDR1 is SQVTM, CDR2 ANQGSEA. The CDR3 loop is CSVGPPDSTDTQYF. DNA for the CDR3: TGCAGCGTTGGCCCCCCCGATAGCACAGATACGCAGTATTTT.

This clonotype was seen many times. This chain joins TRBV7-2 and TRBJ1-5, with 7 bases identical to TRBD1. The trim removed 4 bases at V and 3 bases at J, leaving 12 bases unmatched. The V gene's germline CDR1 is SGHTA and CDR2 FQGNSA. This CDR3 comprises 17 residues. In DNA, the CDR3 is TGTGCCAGCAGCTCCTCGACAGGGCCTCGGTACAATCAGCCCCAGCATTTT. It is translated as CASSSSTGPRYNQPQHF.

This clonotype was seen only a few times. The chain is built from TRBV12-3 or TRBV12-4 and TRBJ1-1; a weak D match, TRBD1 (5 bases). Trimming shortened V by 7 bases and J by 3 bases, and 12 bases separated the two germline ends. The length of the CDR3 is 13 residues. CDR3 DNA sequence: TGTGCCAGCACCCCTGACAGAGACACTGAAGCTTTCTTT. This codes for CASTPDRDTEAFF.

The table lists this clonotype with a few counts. The gene calls are TRBV4-2 and TRBJ2-4; D tentatively reads TRBD1 or TRBD2 (7 bases each). The CDR3 totals 17 residues. The V gene lost 7 bases and the J gene lost 0 bases, with 19 bases spanning the gap. CDR1 is LGHNA, CDR2 YNFKEQ, per germline. The CDR3: CASTPQGGLEAKNIQYF. Written as DNA, the CDR3 is TGTGCCAGCACCCCCCAGGGGGGGCTGGAAGCCAAAAACATTCAGTACTTC.

This clonotype was counted between two and nine times. The rearrangement uses TRBV12-3 or TRBV12-4 and TRBJ2-3; possibly TRBD1 or TRBD2 for D (5 bases each). There are 16 residues in the CDR3. Trimming took off 0 bases at V and 0 bases at J, with 10 bases between the two ends. This CDR3 is CASSLAGTDSTDTQYF. CDR3 in DNA: TGTGCCAGCAGTTTAGCGGGGACCGATAGCACAGATACGCAGTATTTT.

The genes are TRBV24-1 and TRBJ2-7; TRBD1 agrees at 7 bases. Looked up from germline, CDR1 is KGHDR and CDR2 is SFDVKD. The J segment lost 1 base and the V segment lost 0 bases, leaving 11 bases of the junction unmatched. The CDR3 has 18 residues. CDR3 sequence reads: CATSDLAPVTGPSYEQYF. The CDR3 DNA sequence: TGTGCCACCAGTGATTTGGCCCCGGTGACAGGGCCTTCCTACGAGCAGTACTTC.

The chain recombines TRBV19 with TRBJ1-4; a weak D match, TRBD1 (5 bases). Germline loops: CDR1 LNHDA, CDR2 SQIVND (reference sequence). The CDR3 consists of 13 residues. V lost 7 bases, J lost 5 bases, and 11 bases lay in between. CDR3 coding DNA: TGTGCCAGTACCCGGGGCCAAAATGAAAAACTGTTTTTT. The encoded protein is CASTRGQNEKLFF.

The chain joins TRBV6-2 or TRBV6-3 to TRBJ2-2; D is possibly TRBD1 (5 bases). From germline, CDR1 is MNHEY and CDR2 SVGEGT. Trimming took 5 bases from V and 7 from J, leaving 8 bases between them. This CDR3 has 12 residues. In DNA form, the CDR3 reads TGTGCCAGCAGTCACCAGGGCGGGGAGCTGTTTTTT. Protein: CASSHQGGELFF.

The chain has TRBV11-2 and TRBJ1-2, with unresolved D. The CDR3 sequence is 13 residues long. The V gene lost 5 bases and the J gene lost 4 bases, with 11 bases spanning the gap. CDR1 is SGHAT and CDR2 is FQNNGV in the germline V gene. CDR3 nucleotide sequence: TGTGCCAGCAGCCCAGGAGTTGCCTATGGCTACACCTTC. Its translation: CASSPGVAYGYTF.

The sample holds a few counts of this clonotype. The chain recombines TRBV6-6 with TRBJ1-1; D remains unclear. The length of the CDR3 is 14 residues. V was shortened by 3 bases and J by 4 bases, with 12 bases between the two germline ends. The germline CDR1 and CDR2 sequences are MNHNY and SVGAGI (reference sequence). The CDR3 DNA is TGTGCCAGCAGTTATGGCGATGGCGGCACTGAAGCTTTCTTT. The encoded protein is CASSYGDGGTEAFF.

As DNA, the CDR3 is TGTGCCACCAGCAGAGACAGGGGCGGGGAGACCCAGTACTTC. Protein: CATSRDRGGETQYF. The V and J genes are TRBV15 and TRBJ2-5; maybe TRBD1 (6 bases). Trimming stripped 0 bases from V and 5 bases from J, with 10 bases between. Germline lookup yields CDR1 LNHNV and CDR2 YYDKDF (reference sequence). This CDR3 region has 14 residues.

As to this clonotype: One junction end does not reproduce the germline sequence, and a read error may be involved. The chain links TRBV7-2 to TRBJ2-5; 9 bases agree with TRBD2. Germline CDR1 is SGHTA and CDR2 is FQGNSA. The CDR3 runs 17 residues. The CDR3 here is CASSLVSGGPPQETLYF. CDR3 DNA sequence: TGTGCCAGCAGCTTAGTTAGCGGGGGCCCACCCCAAGAGACCCTGTACTTC.